The 20 T cell receptor beta chains given below trace back to one sample, sequenced in a study of blood T cell repertoires in COVID-19. Using immunoSEQ multiplex PCR, the repertoire was profiled, and TCRdb retains in-frame clones only, with some absent. The data show over 45,000 clones, with around four fifths seen just once and roughly 4.8% held by the top ten. The sample comprised peripheral blood. The source is a human donor in a cohort sampled during active COVID-19.

This clone was found once. The rearrangement links TRBV5-8 to TRBJ1-3, with a weak D call TRBD1 (5 bases). This CDR3 is built from 14 residues. Deletions cut 3 bases from V and 1 base from J, with 8 bases between. Germline CDR1 and CDR2: SGHTS and YDEGEE. The CDR3 protein is CASSSTGSGNTIYF. DNA for the CDR3: TGTGCCAGCAGCTCTACAGGTTCTGGAAACACCATATATTTT.

A single count supports this clone. The rearrangement joins TRBV29-1 to TRBJ2-7; the match to TRBD1 covers 10 bases. The germline V gene encodes CDR1 SQVTM and CDR2 ANQGSEA. CDR3 length equals 13 residues. The V segment lost 4 bases and the J segment 3 bases; nucleotides outside the gene matches: 3. The CDR3 region has the DNA TGCAGCGTTGGGGACAGGGGAGGCTACGAGCAGTACTTC. Encoded protein: CSVGDRGGYEQYF.

This rearrangement joins TRBV19 to TRBJ2-1, with D possibly being TRBD1 (6 bases). This CDR3 is built from 15 residues. Germline CDR1 and CDR2: LNHDA and SQIVND (reference sequence). With 1 base removed from V and 3 bases from J, the gap between germline ends came to 10 bases. CDR3 nucleotides: TGTGCCAGTAGTATAGGAACAGGGAGCTACAATGAGCAGTTCTTC. The encoded protein is CASSIGTGSYNEQFF.

The CDR3, as DNA: TGTGCCAGTAATCAGTACACCGGGGAGCTGTTTTTT. Residues: CASNQYTGELFF. The J gene is TRBJ2-2, the V gene TRBV19, with D unclear. Trimming took 7 bases from V and 3 from J, leaving 6 bases between them. The germline V gene has CDR1 LNHDA and CDR2 SQIVND (reference sequence). This CDR3 has 12 amino acids. The full variable domain, with the rest looked up from reference TRBV19 and TRBJ2-2, is DGGITQSPKYLFRKEGQNVTLSCEQNLNHDAMYWYRQDPGQGLRLIYYSQIVNDFQKGDIAEGYSVSREKKESFPLTVTSAQKNPTAFYLCASNQYTGELFFGEGSRLTVL.

The rearrangement joins TRBV23-1 to TRBJ2-2, with D possibly matching TRBD2 (6 bases). TRBV23-1 is annotated as an ORF whose role is uncertain. The CDR3 is 15 amino acids. Trimming stripped 1 base from V and 6 bases from J, with 12 bases between. CDR3 bases: TGCGCCAGCAGTCAATATTGCGGGGAGCCCGGGGAGCTGTTTTTT. Amino acid sequence: CASSQYCGEPGELFF.

CDR3 loop: CASSLGATGAHKFF. As DNA, the CDR3 is TGTGCCAGCAGCTTAGGGGCCACAGGGGCCCATAAGTTCTTC. The chain links TRBV11-2 to TRBJ2-1; 7 nucleotides align to TRBD1. The CDR3 spans 14 residues. CDR1 is SGHAT, CDR2 FQNNGV, per germline. The V and J ends lost 1 base and 14 bases, in that order; junction bases with no gene match: 11.

V gene TRBV7-2 combines with J gene TRBJ2-3; D gene unclear. Germline CDR1 is SGHTA and CDR2 is FQGNSA. CDR3 length: 12 residues. V shed 1 base and J shed 6 bases, with 5 bases lying between them. CDR3 in DNA: TGTGCCAGCAGCTTAGATCGGGATACGCAGTATTTT. Translating it yields CASSLDRDTQYF.

This chain joins TRBV6-6 and TRBJ1-5; no firm D call. V was cut by 8 bases and J by 0 bases, with 5 bases left in between. Germline assignment: CDR1 MNHNY and CDR2 SVGAGI (reference sequence). The CDR3 has 12 residues. The CDR3 region has the DNA TGTGCCAGCCGGGATAGCAATCAGCCCCAGCATTTT. Protein: CASRDSNQPQHF.

This clone appeared a single time. This chain connects TRBV30 to TRBJ2-2; possibly TRBD1 for D (6 bases). The CDR3 contains 14 residues. CDR1 and CDR2 from the germline V gene are GTSNPN and SVGIG (reference sequence). V dropped 3 bases and J dropped 5 bases, with 13 bases sitting between them. This CDR3 is CAWRLQQGTGELFF. The CDR3 DNA reads as TGTGCCTGGAGACTACAACAGGGTACCGGGGAGCTGTTTTTT.

The CDR3: CASSLRTGMNTEAFF. CDR3 DNA sequence: TGTGCCAGCAGCCTTCGGACGGGGATGAACACTGAAGCTTTCTTT. The chain links TRBV14 to TRBJ1-1; unclear D gene. Trimming removed 4 bases at V and 0 bases at J, with 12 bases between. This CDR3 has 15 residues. Per the germline V gene, CDR1 is SGHDN and CDR2 is FVKESK.

The chain employs TRBV5-4 and TRBJ2-3, with 8 bases identical to TRBD2. The germline CDR1 and CDR2 sequences are SGHNT and YYREEE (reference sequence). The J segment lost 5 bases and the V segment lost 0 bases, leaving 8 bases of the junction unmatched. This CDR3 comprises 16 residues. Here the CDR3 DNA reads TGTGCCAGCAGCTTGGGTATCGGGGGGGCTAAAGATACGCAGTATTTT. Its translation: CASSLGIGGAKDTQYF.

The chain links TRBV18 to TRBJ1-1; D is undetermined. The CDR3 contains 13 residues. V was pared by 3 bases and J by 7 bases, with 12 bases between. The germline V gene has CDR1 KGHSH and CDR2 LQKENI. The CDR3 DNA sequence: TGTGCCAGCTCACCTGGAGGGAAAGGTGAAGCTTTCTTT. Protein sequence: CASSPGGKGEAFF.

V usage is TRBV6-5 and J usage is TRBJ2-2; 7 bases are shared with TRBD2. This CDR3 is built from 12 residues. Germline CDR1 MNHEY, CDR2 SVGAGI. Trimming cost V 8 bases and J 4 bases; bases outside gene matches: 1. CDR3 sequence (DNA): TGTGCCAGCGGGAGGGGCACCGGGGAGCTGTTTTTT. Translating gives CASGRGTGELFF.

V gene TRBV10-3 combines with J gene TRBJ1-1; possibly TRBD1 for D (6 bases). Germline assignment: CDR1 ENHRY and CDR2 SYGVKD. V was trimmed by 0 bases and J by 4 bases, leaving 9 bases between them. The CDR3 loop spans 14 amino acids. The DNA for the CDR3 is TGTGCCATCAGTGAGTCGGGGGCAGCCACTGAAGCTTTCTTT. It encodes CAISESGAATEAFF.

On this clone itself: Mismatch with germline at one junction end may stem from a read error. This sequence joins TRBV7-7 and TRBJ2-5; possibly TRBD1 for D (5 bases). From germline, CDR1 is SSHAT and CDR2 FNYEAQ (reference sequence). The CDR3 runs to 13 residues. This CDR3 reads CASSLERGKTQYF. CDR3 nucleotides: TGTGCTAGCAGCTTAGAAAGGGGCAAGACCCAGTACTTC.

This clone was picked up a small number of times. The CDR3 coding sequence is TGTGCCAGCAGCTTAGGGAGGGCTCAGCCCCAGCATTTT. Translation: CASSLGRAQPQHF. This chain links TRBV7-3 with TRBJ1-5; D is undetermined. V lost 2 bases to trimming and J lost 6 bases, with 8 bases between them. CDR1 is SGHTA, CDR2 FQGTGA, per germline. The CDR3 is 13 residues long.

The rearrangement joins TRBV6-5 to TRBJ2-7; D is unresolved. Trimming removed 0 bases from V and 3 bases from J, with 12 bases in between. This CDR3 region has 15 residues. Germline V lookup: CDR1 MNHEY, CDR2 SVGAGI. The CDR3 bases are TGTGCCAGCAGTTACTCTGGGCGCCCCTACTACGAGCAGTACTTC. Its translation is CASSYSGRPYYEQYF.

The rearrangement joins TRBV2 to TRBJ2-7; TRBD1 matches 11 bases. CDR3 length: 15 residues. V was pared by 6 bases and J by 0 bases, with 4 bases of the junction left unmatched. CDR1 SNHLY and CDR2 FYNNEI come from the germline V gene. DNA for the CDR3: TGTGCCAGCAGCCGGGACAGGGGGATCTCCTACGAGCAGTACTTC. Its protein product is CASSRDRGISYEQYF.

The CDR3 nucleotides are TGTGCCAGCAGCTACGACAGGACCCACGAGCAGTACTTC. This sequence encodes CASSYDRTHEQYF. J is TRBJ2-7 and V is TRBV7-6; TRBD1 is a possible D gene (6 bases). The germline V and J ends were trimmed by 4 bases and 5 bases, with 12 bases remaining between them. CDR1 and CDR2 (germline): SGHVS, FNYEAQ. The CDR3 covers 13 residues.

The chain joins TRBV12-3 or TRBV12-4 to TRBJ2-7; tentatively, D is TRBD2 (5 bases). The CDR3 loop spans 13 amino acids. V dropped 2 bases and J dropped 4 bases, with 9 bases sitting between them. Here the CDR3 reads CASSLSTIYEQYF. Written as DNA, the CDR3 is TGTGCCAGCAGTTTATCGACTATTTACGAGCAGTACTTC.